These 17 T cell receptor beta chains were sequenced from one sample in a study of shared clonotypes between healthy human individuals. This table comes from immunoSEQ multiplex PCR, and its TCRdb copy is limited to in-frame clones, with some not included. The sample includes 980,000 or so clones, about three quarters of them seen just once. The sequencing input was memory CD4+ T cells sorted from blood. Subset in this sample: CD45RA-negative fraction. The receptors here all came from a man between 18 and 29 years old in good health.

The gene calls are TRBV7-3 and TRBJ2-6, with a weak D call TRBD1 (5 bases). There are 17 residues in the CDR3. Trimming removed 4 bases from V and 0 bases from J, with 13 bases in between. CDR1 is SGHTA and CDR2 is FQGTGA in the germline V gene. The CDR3: CASSSRAGSSGANVLTF. The CDR3 DNA reads TGTGCCAGCAGCTCCAGAGCAGGGTCCTCTGGGGCCAACGTCCTGACTTTC. Full variable domain (rest looked up from reference TRBV7-3 and TRBJ2-6): GAGVSQTPSNKVTEKGKYVELRCDPISGHTALYWYRQSLGQGPEFLIYFQGTGAADDSGLPNDRFFAVRPEGSVSTLKIQRTERGDSAVYLCASSSRAGSSGANVLTFGAGSRLTVL.

In regard to this clone: Other DNA sequences in the same sample also yield this CDR3. The genes are TRBV6-5 and TRBJ1-1; no reliable D call. CDR3 length: 11 residues. The V end lost 6 bases, the J end lost 4 bases, and 6 bases lay between the germline ends. CDR1 and CDR2 from the germline V gene are MNHEY and SVGAGI. The CDR3 reads CASRGGTEAFF. The CDR3 DNA is TGTGCCAGCAGGGGAGGCACTGAAGCTTTCTTT.

This chain links TRBV10-3 with TRBJ1-3; 7 bases agree with TRBD1. The CDR3 has 16 amino acids. Germline CDR1 ENHRY, CDR2 SYGVKD. V lost 4 bases to trimming and J lost 0 bases; unmatched junction nucleotides: 6. CDR3 DNA sequence: TGTGCCATCAGTGGGGGACAGATAATCTCTGGAAACACCATATATTTT. Protein sequence: CAISGGQIISGNTIYF.

This clone was counted between two and nine times. The rearrangement links TRBV5-4 to TRBJ2-7, with 7 positions matching TRBD2. Germline CDR1 is SGHNT and CDR2 is YYREEE (reference sequence). The V segment lost 6 bases and the J segment 6 bases; nucleotides outside the gene matches: 9. The CDR3 is made up of 13 amino acids. This chain's CDR3 is CASMLPGGGEQYF. In DNA form, the CDR3 reads TGTGCCAGCATGCTCCCGGGGGGAGGCGAGCAGTACTTC. The full variable domain, in which reference TRBV5-4 and TRBJ2-7 provide the parts outside the CDR3, is ETGVTQSPTHLIKTRGQQVTLRCSSQSGHNTVSWYQQALGQGPQFIFQYYREEENGRGNFPPRFSGLQFPNYSSELNVNALELDDSALYLCASMLPGGGEQYFGPGTRLTVT.

V gene TRBV28 combines with J gene TRBJ1-1; possibly TRBD1 for D (6 bases). Trimming stripped 8 bases from V and 4 bases from J, with 11 bases between. The CDR3 covers 12 residues. CDR1 MDHEN and CDR2 SYDVKM come from the germline V gene. As DNA, the CDR3 is TGTGCCAGCGCCCAGGGGAGCACTGAAGCTTTCTTT. Its translation is CASAQGSTEAFF.

The rearrangement joins TRBV28 to TRBJ2-1; 8 bases map to TRBD2. The length of the CDR3 is 14 residues. V trimming: 5 bases; J trimming: 8 bases; junction bases outside the gene matches: 8. Germline CDR1 and CDR2: MDHEN and SYDVKM. The CDR3 nucleotides are TGTGCCAGCAGTGCTCCCGGGACTAGAGATGAGCAGTTCTTC. Its translation: CASSAPGTRDEQFF.

The rearrangement links TRBV10-3 to TRBJ2-7, with 10 bases that match TRBD1. This CDR3 has 14 residues. Germline V gives CDR1 ENHRY, CDR2 SYGVKD. The V gene end was trimmed by 4 bases and the J gene end by 4 bases; junction bases not matched to a gene: 4. CDR3 nucleotides: TGTGCCATCAGTGTCGGGACAGGGGAATACGAGCAGTACTTC. The encoded protein is CAISVGTGEYEQYF.

J is TRBJ1-3 and V is TRBV5-8; possibly TRBD1 for D (6 bases). Per the germline V gene, CDR1 is SGHTS and CDR2 is YDEGEE. V was trimmed by 3 bases and J by 3 bases, leaving 13 bases between them. The CDR3 has 15 amino acids. The CDR3 loop reads CASSSGTKDGNTIYF. CDR3 coding DNA: TGTGCCAGCAGCTCCGGGACAAAGGATGGAAACACCATATATTTT.

This clone has more than one count but fewer than ten. The V call is TRBV30, the J call TRBJ1-1; D is uncertain. The CDR3 is 12 residues long. Germline lookup yields CDR1 GTSNPN and CDR2 SVGIG (reference sequence). V lost 2 bases, J lost 10 bases, and 14 bases lay in between. The CDR3 region has the DNA TGTGCCTGGAGTCCATGGGGATCGGGAGCTTTCTTT. This sequence encodes CAWSPWGSGAFF.

This clone turned up a few times. Other DNA sequences in the sample encode the same CDR3. The chain links TRBV2 to TRBJ2-7, with TRBD1 identical over 10 bases. V lost 6 bases and J lost 4; bases outside the gene matches: 9. The germline CDR1 and CDR2 sequences are SNHLY and FYNNEI. The CDR3 extends over 15 amino acids. CDR3 nucleotides: TGTGCCAGCAGGGCGATCCGGACAGGGGGTTACGAGCAGTACTTC. Residues: CASRAIRTGGYEQYF. Combining the CDR3 with reference TRBV2 and TRBJ2-7 gives the whole variable domain EPEVTQTPSHQVTQMGQEVILRCVPISNHLYFYWYRQILGQKVEFLVSFYNNEISEKSEIFDDQFSVERPDGSNFTLKIRSTKLEDSAMYFCASRAIRTGGYEQYFGPGTRLTVT.

The V call is TRBV2, the J call TRBJ2-5, with a possible D match to TRBD2 (7 bases). The germline V and J ends were trimmed by 4 bases and 4 bases, with 10 bases remaining between them. CDR3 length equals 13 residues. Germline V gene data show CDR1 as SNHLY and CDR2 as FYNNEI. Here the CDR3 DNA reads TGTGCCAGCAGTGCGGGGGGCGGAGAGACCCAGTACTTC. This translates into CASSAGGGETQYF.

This clone has just a few counts. This chain uses TRBV9 with TRBJ2-1; TRBD2 might be the D (7 bases). Trimming stripped 0 bases from V and 9 bases from J, with 16 bases between. CDR3 size: 15 residues. Per the germline V gene, CDR1 is SGDLS and CDR2 is YYNGEE. The CDR3 is CASSVVGGGYAEQFF. CDR3 sequence (DNA): TGTGCCAGCAGCGTAGTAGGGGGAGGGTACGCTGAGCAGTTCTTC.

V gene TRBV5-5 combines with J gene TRBJ1-5; a possible D gene is TRBD1 (6 bases). Between the trimmed V and J ends, which lost 2 bases and 4 bases, there was a span of 13 bases. Germline V gives CDR1 SGHKS, CDR2 YYEKEE (reference sequence). This CDR3 has 15 residues. The CDR3 sequence: CASSLTGTLNQPQHF. In nucleotides, the CDR3 is TGTGCCAGCAGCTTAACCGGGACACTTAATCAGCCCCAGCATTTT. Combining the CDR3 with reference TRBV5-5 and TRBJ1-5 gives the whole variable domain DAGVTQSPTHLIKTRGQQVTLRCSPISGHKSVSWYQQVLGQGPQFIFQYYEKEERGRGNFPDRFSARQFPNYSSELNVNALLLGDSALYLCASSLTGTLNQPQHFGDGTRLSIL.

On this clone: This same CDR3 is encoded by further DNA sequences in the sample. The V and J genes are TRBV5-1 and TRBJ1-5, with D perhaps matching TRBD1 (5 bases). V dropped 0 bases and J dropped 4 bases, with 11 bases sitting between them. This CDR3 is built from 15 residues. Germline-derived CDR1 and CDR2 are SGHRS and YFSETQ. The CDR3 bases are TGCGCCAGCAGCTTGGACGGCGGGGGGAATCAGCCCCAGCATTTT. It codes for CASSLDGGGNQPQHF. Together with reference TRBV5-1 and TRBJ1-5, the CDR3 gives the full variable domain: KAGVTQTPRYLIKTRGQQVTLSCSPISGHRSVSWYQQTPGQGLQFLFEYFSETQRNKGNFPGRFSGRQFSNSRSEMNVSTLELGDSALYLCASSLDGGGNQPQHFGDGTRLSIL.

The chain has TRBV15 and TRBJ2-4; TRBD2 is a possible D gene (6 bases). The CDR3 totals 16 residues. CDR1 and CDR2 from the germline V gene are LNHNV and YYDKDF (reference sequence). V lost 0 bases, J lost 1 base, and 10 bases lay in between. Here the CDR3 DNA reads TGTGCCACCAGCAGAGATGATGGGGGGGCCAAAAACATTCAGTACTTC. Amino acids: CATSRDDGGAKNIQYF.

The chain recombines TRBV11-1 with TRBJ2-1; 15 bases are a match to TRBD2. This CDR3 is built from 16 residues. The ends lost 5 bases at V and 7 bases at J; junction bases unmatched: 6. CDR1 is SGHAT, CDR2 FQDESV, per germline (reference sequence). The CDR3 reads CASSTRTSGGANEQFF. CDR3 in DNA: TGTGCCAGCAGCACGCGGACTAGCGGGGGGGCGAATGAGCAGTTCTTC.

CDR3 region: CASSPSQGASSYNEQFF. CDR3 nucleotides: TGTGCCAGCTCACCTTCTCAGGGAGCCTCCTCCTACAATGAGCAGTTCTTC. The chain links TRBV18 to TRBJ2-1; D may match TRBD1 or TRBD2 (5 bases each). The V end was cut by 3 bases, the J end by 0 bases, with 15 bases between. This CDR3 has 17 residues. Germline V gene sequence: CDR1 KGHSH, CDR2 LQKENI.